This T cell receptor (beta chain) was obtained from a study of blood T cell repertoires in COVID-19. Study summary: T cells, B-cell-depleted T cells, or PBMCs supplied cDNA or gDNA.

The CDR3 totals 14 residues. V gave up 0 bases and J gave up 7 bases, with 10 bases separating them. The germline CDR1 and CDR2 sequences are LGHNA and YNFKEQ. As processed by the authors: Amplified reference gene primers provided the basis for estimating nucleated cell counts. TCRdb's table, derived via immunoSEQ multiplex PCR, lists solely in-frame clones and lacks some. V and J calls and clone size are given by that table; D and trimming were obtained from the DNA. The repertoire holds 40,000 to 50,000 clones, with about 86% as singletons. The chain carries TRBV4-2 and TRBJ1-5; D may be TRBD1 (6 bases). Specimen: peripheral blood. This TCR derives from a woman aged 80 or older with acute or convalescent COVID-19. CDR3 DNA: TGTGCCAGCAGCCAAGAGAGGGGGAAGCAGCCCCAGCATTTT. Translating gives CASSQERGKQPQHF.